A selection of T cell receptor beta chains follows, all from one sample in a study of blood T cell repertoires in COVID-19. This table comes from immunoSEQ multiplex PCR, and its TCRdb copy is limited to in-frame clones, with some not included. This table holds about 200,000 clones, about 85% found once. What was sequenced was peripheral blood. These receptors were obtained from a woman between 50 and 59 years old with COVID-19, enrolled during active disease. The CDR3 runs from the conserved cysteine through the conserved F or W. Each record gives: V gene, J gene, clone size, D gene, CDR3 DNA, CDR3 protein. D genes are given only for firm matches. Some rows mark clone size as missing; the rest say once, few, many or name a class of expanded clone.

TRBV27	TRBJ1-2	once	TRBD1	TGTGCCAGCAGTTCCCCGGGACAGGGAGCCTATGGCTACACCTTC	CASSSPGQGAYGYTF
TRBV15	TRBJ1-5	.	.	TGTGCCACCAGCAGAGTAACAGGCTTAGGACAGCCCCAGCATTTT	CATSRVTGLGQPQHF
TRBV24-1	TRBJ2-3	.	TRBD2	TGTGCCACCAGTGATCCAACTAGCGGGGGGGCAGATACGCAGTATTTT	CATSDPTSGGADTQYF
TRBV5-1	TRBJ1-6	.	TRBD1	TGCGCCAGCAGCTATAGACAGGGGGCTGATTCACCCCTCCACTTT	CASSYRQGADSPLHF
TRBV5-1	TRBJ2-2	.	.	TGCGCCAGCAGCTTGACAGCTGCCGGGGAGCTGTTTTTT	CASSLTAAGELFF
TRBV5-4	TRBJ1-6	few	.	TGTGCCAGCAGCCGTGGGGGCCGACTTTCAAGCTCCTATAATTCACCCCTCCACTTT	CASSRGGRLSSSYNSPLHF
TRBV12-3/TRBV12-4	TRBJ1-5	.	.	TGTGCCAGCAGTTGGGGGGGAGGTCAGCCCCAGCATTTT	CASSWGGGQPQHF
TRBV3-1/TRBV3-2	TRBJ2-3	.	.	TGTGCCAGCAGCCTCGGTCGGGACTTAAGCACAGATACGCAGTATTTT	CASSLGRDLSTDTQYF
TRBV4-1	TRBJ1-3	.	TRBD1	TGCGCCAGCAGCCAAGATCAAAGAGGCAGGGGGCTCTCTGGAAACACCATATATTTT	CASSQDQRGRGLSGNTIYF
TRBV4-1	TRBJ2-7	.	TRBD2	TGCGCCAGCAGCCAGTCCCGGGGGGACTACGAGCAGTACTTC	CASSQSRGDYEQYF
TRBV3-1/TRBV3-2	TRBJ2-5	.	.	TGTGCCAGCAGCCAAGAGGGAGGACAAGAGACCCAGTACTTC	CASSQEGGQETQYF
TRBV12-3/TRBV12-4	TRBJ1-1	few	.	TGTGCCAGCAGCTACAGGACAGAGGCTGAAGCTTTCTTT	CASSYRTEAEAFF
TRBV11-3	TRBJ2-7	.	.	TGTGCCAGCTCCCCCAGGGGGGCCTACGAGCAGTACTTC	CASSPRGAYEQYF
TRBV24-1	TRBJ2-3	.	TRBD1	TGTGCCACCAGGGCGACAGGGGGCATGAATACGCAGTATTTT	CATRATGGMNTQYF
TRBV4-1	TRBJ1-2	.	.	TGCGCCAGCAGCCAAGCCCCAGTCCGCTATGGCTACACCTTC	CASSQAPVRYGYTF
TRBV2	TRBJ2-3	.	TRBD2	TGTGCCAGTGGCCTACTAGCGGGTGACACAGATACGCAGTATTTT	CASGLLAGDTDTQYF
TRBV19	TRBJ1-5	.	TRBD1	TGTGCCAGTCGGACAGGGGGCGCGAGCAATCAGCCCCAGCATTTT	CASRTGGASNQPQHF
TRBV12-5	TRBJ2-1	.	TRBD1	TGTGCTAGTGGTTTGGCCGGGACAGGGAGTGGGAATGAGCAGTTCTTC	CASGLAGTGSGNEQFF
TRBV7-3	TRBJ2-1	.	.	TGTGCCAGCAGCCCGCGGACTCCGTACAATGAGCAGTTCTTC	CASSPRTPYNEQFF
TRBV19	TRBJ2-3	.	.	TGTGCCAGTAGTTCCCCACGGGGCACAGATACGCAGTATTTT	CASSSPRGTDTQYF
TRBV12-5	TRBJ1-2	.	.	TGTGCTAGTGGTTTGGTAGGCTTACCGGCCGGGTATGGCTACACCTTC	CASGLVGLPAGYGYTF
TRBV10-1	TRBJ2-7	.	.	TGCGCCAGCAGTGAGTATCCGTACGAGCAGTACTTC	CASSEYPYEQYF
TRBV11-3	TRBJ2-3	.	.	TGTGCCAGCAGCGGGGGCAGGGGTAGTGCGGCTACGCAGTATTTT	CASSGGRGSAATQYF
TRBV30	TRBJ1-2	.	.	TGTGCCTGGAATTTGGAGTTAACGCAGTATGGCTACACCTTC	CAWNLELTQYGYTF
TRBV5-4	TRBJ2-3	.	.	TGTGCCAGCAGCTTGACAGGGCTGGGAGATACGCAGTATTTT	CASSLTGLGDTQYF
TRBV9	TRBJ2-7	.	TRBD1	TGTGCCAGCAGCGTAGGGGTCCGGGACAGAAAACTTATCTACCCGTCATACCCCTACGAGCAGTACTTC	CASSVGVRDRKLIYPSYPYEQYF
TRBV28	TRBJ1-4	.	TRBD1	TGTGCCAGCAGTTTGACTTCCTCCGGGACAGGGTTTGATAATGAAAAACTGTTTTTT	CASSLTSSGTGFDNEKLFF
TRBV11-2	TRBJ2-7	.	TRBD2	TGTGCCAGCAGCTCCGGACTAGCGGCCTACGAGCAGTACTTC	CASSSGLAAYEQYF
TRBV18	TRBJ2-6	.	TRBD1	TGTGCCAGCTTCTCCCTAGGACGGGACAGGGGTAGAGCTGGGGCCAACGTCCTGACTTTC	CASFSLGRDRGRAGANVLTF
TRBV9	TRBJ2-1	.	TRBD2	TGTGCCAGCAGCCCCTCGACTAGCGGGGGGGCCAGGTACAATGAGCAGTTCTTC	CASSPSTSGGARYNEQFF
TRBV5-1	TRBJ1-2	.	TRBD1	TGCGCCAGCAGCTTGGGTGACAGGGGGTCCTATGGCTACACCTTC	CASSLGDRGSYGYTF
TRBV12-5	TRBJ2-7	.	TRBD1	TGTGCTAGTGGCCCCGGGACAGCTACGCACGAGCAGTACTTC	CASGPGTATHEQYF
TRBV27	TRBJ1-2	.	TRBD1	TGTGCCAGCAGTCCAAGAAGGACAGGGTATGGCTACACCTTC	CASSPRRTGYGYTF
TRBV25-1	TRBJ1-1	.	.	TGTGCCAGCAGTGAAAGGGGCAGGAAGGGACTGAAAGCTTTCTTT	CASSERGRKGLKAFF
TRBV6-5	TRBJ2-2	.	.	TGTGCCAGCAGAGTGGACAGAAGCACCGGGGAGCTGTTTTTT	CASRVDRSTGELFF
TRBV19	TRBJ1-4	.	TRBD1	TGTGCCAGTAGTCCCACAGGGGTGGTCAATGAAAAACTGTTTTTT	CASSPTGVVNEKLFF
TRBV6-2/TRBV6-3	TRBJ2-3	.	.	TGTGCCAGCAGTTACGGTTCGGGTGGCGGTAGGAGTACAGATACGCAGTATTTT	CASSYGSGGGRSTDTQYF
TRBV7-8	TRBJ1-6	.	TRBD1	TGTGCCAGCAGCCCCTTGACCCTGGACAGGGGGAATTCACCCCTCCACTTT	CASSPLTLDRGNSPLHF
TRBV6-5	TRBJ2-7	.	TRBD1	TGTGCCAGCAGGCTGAGACAGGGGATCGAGCAGTACTTC	CASRLRQGIEQYF
TRBV30	TRBJ1-2	.	TRBD1	TGTGCCGGCCGGGACAGCAACTATGGCTACACCTTC	CAGRDSNYGYTF
TRBV3-1/TRBV3-2	TRBJ2-1	.	.	TGTGCCAGCAGCCTGACAGGGAGGTCCTACAATGAGCAGTTCTTC	CASSLTGRSYNEQFF
TRBV18	TRBJ2-2	.	TRBD1	TGTGCCAGCTCATCAAGCGGACAGGGAGCTAACGGGGAGCTGTTTTTT	CASSSSGQGANGELFF
TRBV24-1	TRBJ2-1	.	.	TGTGCCACCAGTCGGGGTTTACACAATGAGCAGTTCTTC	CATSRGLHNEQFF
TRBV12-3/TRBV12-4	TRBJ2-1	.	TRBD2	TGTGCCAGCAGTTTTACTAGCGGGGGACTTCAGTTCTTC	CASSFTSGGLQFF
TRBV5-1	TRBJ2-2	.	TRBD2	TGCGCCAGCAGCCCTACCATCGGGGGGGAGACCGGGGAGCTGTTTTTT	CASSPTIGGETGELFF
TRBV30	TRBJ1-6	few	.	TGTGCCTGGACTCAAGCGGGACGCCGAAATTCACCCCTCCACTTT	CAWTQAGRRNSPLHF
TRBV28	TRBJ1-1	.	.	TGTGCCAGCACTAGGGGGGGGAACACTGAAGCTTTCTTT	CASTRGGNTEAFF
TRBV5-1	TRBJ1-3	.	TRBD1	TGCGCCAGCAGCTTGGATCATGGGACAGCCTTTGGAAACACCATATATTTT	CASSLDHGTAFGNTIYF
TRBV5-1	TRBJ2-1	.	TRBD2	TGCGCCAGCAGCTTGCTGACTAGCCAATACAATGAGCAGTTCTTC	CASSLLTSQYNEQFF
TRBV3-1/TRBV3-2	TRBJ2-3	once	.	TGTGCCAGCAGCCAACTTCGGACAGATACGCAGTATTTT	CASSQLRTDTQYF
TRBV28	TRBJ1-2	once	.	TGTGCCAGCAGCTTCGAGGACTGGGGCTACACCTTC	CASSFEDWGYTF
TRBV4-1	TRBJ2-3	.	.	TGCGCCAGCTCCTCCGCTAGTGGCACAGATACGCAGTATTTT	CASSSASGTDTQYF
TRBV6-2/TRBV6-3	TRBJ1-5	.	TRBD1	TGTGCCAGCAGCCCAGGGACAGGATCCCGGAATGAGCCCCAGCATTTT	CASSPGTGSRNEPQHF
TRBV12-5	TRBJ1-6	.	.	TGTGCTAGTGCCTGGGGCCGGCAAAATTCACCCCTCCACTTT	CASAWGRQNSPLHF
TRBV19	TRBJ1-2	few	.	TGTGCCAGTAGTATACAGGGCCCCTATGGCTACACCTTC	CASSIQGPYGYTF
TRBV6-6	TRBJ2-5	.	.	TGTGCCAGCAGGCAGGGATTTCAAGAGACCCAGTACTTC	CASRQGFQETQYF
TRBV30	TRBJ2-3	.	.	TGTGCCTGGAGTGTACTTCCAGATACGCAGTATTTT	CAWSVLPDTQYF
TRBV2	TRBJ1-5	.	TRBD1	TGTGCCAGCAGTGACAGGGGGATGAGCAATCAGCCCCAGCATTTT	CASSDRGMSNQPQHF
TRBV11-3	TRBJ2-3	.	.	TGTGCCAGCAGCTTCACAGGTCCTACTTCCACAGATACGCAGTATTTT	CASSFTGPTSTDTQYF
TRBV29-1	TRBJ2-1	.	TRBD2	TGCAGCGTAGAAGGGACTAGCGGGAACAATGAGCAGTTCTTC	CSVEGTSGNNEQFF